Sequencing of this TCR beta chain was carried out in a study of cytomegalovirus exposure and HLA in healthy donors. Whole-study context: From donors who were HLA-typed, an early data release held about 85 million unique TCRs. Findings of the study overall: Later analysis identified about 18,000 TCR beta sequences associated with HLA alleles, using a false discovery rate threshold of 0.05.

Healthy people donating bone marrow made up the donors. As for this clone: Its specificity is unknown.

The PCR employed 60 Vbeta primers together with 13 Jbeta primers. The table came from immunoSEQ multiplex PCR; TCRdb's copy has only in-frame clones and leaves some out. The sample comprises over 110,000 clones, about 80% of which are singletons, and 2.5% to 3% rests with the top ten. Germline loops: CDR1 MDHEN, CDR2 SYDVKM. V shed 8 bases and J 6 bases; nucleotides not matched to a gene: 12. The CDR3 has 14 amino acids. The chain couples TRBV28 to TRBJ2-7; 8 bases are shared with TRBD1. The sequenced sample was PBMCs. This sequence originates from a female donor in good health and CMV-seronegative. The CDR3 nucleotides read TGTGCCAGCCAGGGGGCCCAGACATCGGTCGAGCAGTACTTC. It codes for CASQGAQTSVEQYF.